Listed here are 12 T cell receptor beta chains from one sample, sequenced in a study of blood T cell repertoires in COVID-19. The assay was immunoSEQ multiplex PCR, and TCRdb's table has in-frame clones only and misses some. The sample consists of almost 300,000 clones, roughly nine tenths of them appearing once. The sequenced sample consisted of peripheral blood. The receptor set was obtained from a woman younger than 45 with COVID-19, enrolled during active disease.

A remark on this clone: This may be a read error: a much more frequent sequence differs by one nucleotide. Other nucleotide sequences in the sample specify the same CDR3. V and J are TRBV5-1 and TRBJ1-5; D remains unclear. CDR1 and CDR2 from the germline V gene are SGHRS and YFSETQ. The ends were cut back, 1 base at V and 4 bases at J, with 6 bases in the middle. The CDR3 covers 13 residues. The CDR3 region has the DNA TGCGCCAGCAGCTTGAACGGTAATCAGCCCCAGCATTTT. It codes for CASSLNGNQPQHF. Drawing the rest from reference TRBV5-1 and TRBJ1-5, the complete variable domain is KAGVTQTPRYLIKTRGQQVTLSCSPISGHRSVSWYQQTPGQGLQFLFEYFSETQRNKGNFPGRFSGRQFSNSRSEMNVSTLELGDSALYLCASSLNGNQPQHFGDGTRLSIL.

The chain couples TRBV20-1 to TRBJ1-2; unclear D gene. Trimming left V 3 bases short and J 6 bases short, with 8 bases between. This CDR3 is 11 amino acids long. The germline CDR1 and CDR2 sequences are DFQATT and SNEGSKA (reference sequence). This CDR3 is CSARKGDGYTF. CDR3 DNA sequence: TGCAGTGCTAGGAAGGGAGATGGCTACACCTTC.

This chain links TRBV6-1 with TRBJ2-3; D perhaps matches TRBD1 (6 bases). CDR1 is MNHNS and CDR2 is SASEGT in the germline V gene. The CDR3 covers 16 residues. V lost 3 bases and J lost 0, with 13 bases in between. The CDR3 nucleotides read TGTGCCAGCAGTGAGGCCGGGACAAGAAGCACAGATACGCAGTATTTT. Protein sequence: CASSEAGTRSTDTQYF.

This clone appeared once. V is TRBV4-1 and J is TRBJ1-3; 8 positions agree with TRBD1. This CDR3 contains 14 residues. J was trimmed by 5 bases and V by 1 base; bases with no gene match: 1. Germline V gene lookup returns CDR1 MGHRA and CDR2 YSYEKL. CDR3 nucleotides: TGCGCCAGCAGCCAAGGGACAGGGCGAAACACCATATATTTT. Translated: CASSQGTGRNTIYF.

The chain recombines TRBV7-8 with TRBJ2-3, with 9 bases aligning to TRBD1. The V gene's germline CDR1 is SGHVS and CDR2 FQNEAQ. The CDR3 is 16 amino acids. The J segment lost 4 bases and the V segment lost 1 base, leaving 6 bases of the junction unmatched. CDR3 region: CASSLERQGVADTQYF. As DNA, the CDR3 is TGTGCCAGCAGCTTAGAGAGACAGGGGGTAGCAGATACGCAGTATTTT.

J is TRBJ1-1 and V is TRBV2; 10 bases fit TRBD1. Trimming removed 5 bases from V and 13 bases from J; junction bases left unmatched: 10. CDR1 is SNHLY, CDR2 FYNNEI, per germline. The length of the CDR3 is 13 residues. The CDR3 spells CASSLDSGTGVFF. CDR3 in DNA: TGTGCCAGCAGTTTAGACTCCGGGACAGGGGTTTTCTTT.

The V gene is TRBV12-1, the J gene TRBJ2-5; the DNA was not used to check the table's D call, TRBD2. TRBV12-1 is described as a pseudogene. The length of the CDR3 is 15 residues. The CDR3 DNA reads as TGTGCCAGCAGCTTCGATTTAGCGGGGGGGGAGACCCAGTACTTC. Translated, it gives CASSFDLAGGETQYF.

This chain links TRBV19 with TRBJ1-1; D might be TRBD1 (6 bases). Per the germline V gene, CDR1 is LNHDA and CDR2 is SQIVND (reference sequence). Deletions cut 2 bases from V and 1 base from J, with 11 bases between. This CDR3 region has 15 residues. CDR3 coding DNA: TGTGCCAGTAGTATAAATGGGGGCGCGAACACTGAAGCTTTCTTT. Amino acid sequence: CASSINGGANTEAFF.

This chain connects TRBV10-3 to TRBJ1-2; no definite D call. The germline V and J ends were trimmed by 2 bases and 8 bases, with 12 bases remaining between them. This CDR3 has 13 amino acids. Germline V gene sequence: CDR1 ENHRY, CDR2 SYGVKD. CDR3: CAISEVYTKGYTF. For the CDR3, the DNA is TGTGCCATCAGTGAGGTATACACAAAAGGCTACACCTTC.

The chain carries TRBV7-6 and TRBJ2-1; 8 bases fit TRBD1. CDR1 is SGHVS and CDR2 is FNYEAQ in the germline V gene. V shed 5 bases and J 9 bases; nucleotides not matched to a gene: 12. The CDR3 contains 15 residues. The CDR3 region has the DNA TGTGCCAGCAGCCTCCGGGACAGGTCTTGGAGTGAGCAGTTCTTC. It codes for CASSLRDRSWSEQFF.

V gene TRBV2 combines with J gene TRBJ1-3, with D uncertain. The V and J ends lost 1 base and 3 bases respectively, with 16 bases between them. Looked up from germline, CDR1 is SNHLY and CDR2 is FYNNEI. The CDR3 is 17 residues long. CDR3 nucleotide sequence: TGTGCCAGCAGTGAAGGCAGTTCTCTTCTAGGTGGAAACACCATATATTTT. Encoded protein: CASSEGSSLLGGNTIYF.

The chain is built from TRBV7-2 and TRBJ2-2; the match to TRBD2 covers 12 bases. Germline V gene data show CDR1 as SGHTA and CDR2 as FQGNSA. J gave up 1 base and V 11 bases, and 17 bases lay outside the gene matches. This CDR3 contains 19 residues. The CDR3 loop is CAAALPPLAGGWNTGELFF. The CDR3 DNA is TGTGCCGCCGCTCTGCCCCCCCTAGCGGGGGGGTGGAACACCGGGGAGCTGTTTTTT.